What follows are 12 T cell receptor beta chains derived from one specimen sequenced in a study of type 1 regulatory T cells. Study-wide results and caveats: Compared with non-type 1 regulatory T cells, type 1 regulatory T cells showed a more restricted TCR repertoire.

Their antigens remain unidentified. Each CDR3 protein gets one entry after TCRdb re-called the reads with MiXCR. The sample has tens of thousands of distinct CDR3 sequences; about a fifth are singletons. Material: cultured type 1 regulatory T (Tr1) cells, either the whole culture or a sorted fraction (not recorded which). The receptors were sampled from a human donor in good health.

In its sample, this clonotype was seen a few times. The genes are TRBV18 and TRBJ1-5; D not certain. This CDR3 contains 13 residues. V dropped 2 bases and J dropped 5 bases, with 7 bases sitting between them. Germline values: CDR1 KGHSH, CDR2 LQKENI. The CDR3 DNA sequence: TGTGCCAGCTCACCAGGGCTGGATCAGCCCCAGCATTTT. Its translation is CASSPGLDQPQHF.

This chain uses TRBV7-3 with TRBJ2-2; 12 bases line up with TRBD2. The CDR3 has 16 amino acids. The germline V gene has CDR1 SGHTA and CDR2 FQGTGA. Germline trimming cut 5 bases from V and 7 bases from J; bases unmatched to any gene: 8. CDR3 in amino acids: CASSAGLAGRGGELFF. CDR3 nucleotides: TGTGCCAGCAGCGCCGGACTAGCGGGGCGGGGCGGGGAGCTGTTTTTT.

This clonotype was counted only a few times. This sequence joins TRBV14 and TRBJ2-6; D unresolved. The CDR3 is made up of 16 amino acids. The germline CDR1 and CDR2 sequences are SGHDN and FVKESK. The V end was cut by 2 bases, the J end by 2 bases, with 10 bases between. The CDR3 DNA reads as TGTGCCAGCAGCCAACGCGCAGGAGCTGGGGCCAACGTCCTGACTTTC. Protein: CASSQRAGAGANVLTF.

This clonotype was picked up a small number of times. The chain joins TRBV20-1 to TRBJ1-1; 11 bases map to TRBD1. The CDR3 covers 16 residues. Trimming cost V 6 bases and J 5 bases; bases outside gene matches: 14. Looked up from germline, CDR1 is DFQATT and CDR2 is SNEGSKA (reference sequence). The CDR3 DNA reads TGCAGTGCCTATGGGGGGACAGGGGGATTTCGGACTGAAGCTTTCTTT. This codes for CSAYGGTGGFRTEAFF.

This rearrangement joins TRBV5-1 to TRBJ2-7; 7 nucleotides agree with TRBD2. With 8 bases clipped from V and 2 bases from J, the junction kept 10 bases outside the gene matches. The CDR3 covers 14 residues. In germline, CDR1 is SGHRS, CDR2 YFSETQ. CDR3 loop: CASRLAEGAYEQYF. Written as DNA, the CDR3 is TGCGCCAGTCGTCTAGCGGAGGGAGCCTACGAGCAGTACTTC.

This clonotype was recorded a few times. The chain uses TRBV5-1 and TRBJ1-1; D remains unclear. The germline V and J ends were trimmed by 2 bases and 7 bases, with 15 bases remaining between them. Germline loops: CDR1 SGHRS, CDR2 YFSETQ. The CDR3 runs to 14 residues. CDR3 in amino acids: CASSLGTATSEAFF. CDR3 coding DNA: TGCGCCAGCAGCTTAGGCACAGCAACAAGTGAAGCTTTCTTT.

This clonotype has a handful of counts. The chain joins TRBV20-1 to TRBJ2-7, with D possibly matching TRBD1 (8 bases). Germline lookup yields CDR1 DFQATT and CDR2 SNEGSKA (reference sequence). This CDR3 region has 14 residues. The germline V and J ends were trimmed by 7 bases and 6 bases, with 22 bases remaining between them. CDR3 sequence reads: CSVIGGTGTGEQYF. CDR3 DNA: TGCAGTGTCATCGGGGGGACAGGCACTGGCGAGCAGTACTTC.

In this sample, this clonotype turned up a few times. The V gene is TRBV5-1, the J gene TRBJ2-5; possibly TRBD1 for D (5 bases). The CDR3 is 15 amino acids. Germline CDR1 and CDR2: SGHRS and YFSETQ. Trimming cost V 0 bases and J 1 base, with 10 bases left between them. The CDR3 is CASSLGQGPQETQYF. DNA of the CDR3: TGCGCCAGCAGCTTGGGCCAGGGTCCCCAAGAGACCCAGTACTTC.

V and J are TRBV15 and TRBJ2-5; D is possibly TRBD2 (6 bases). CDR1 LNHNV and CDR2 YYDKDF come from the germline V gene (reference sequence). CDR3 length equals 17 residues. Trimming pared 0 bases from V and 3 bases from J, leaving 17 bases between. The CDR3: CATSRDSRGTGKETQYF. As DNA, the CDR3 is TGTGCCACCAGCAGAGATAGTAGAGGGACTGGAAAAGAGACCCAGTACTTC.

This clonotype was detected many times. V gene TRBV10-3 combines with J gene TRBJ2-1; tentatively, D is TRBD1 or TRBD2 (5 bases each). Between the trimmed V and J ends, which lost 0 bases and 7 bases, there was a span of 13 bases. In germline, CDR1 is ENHRY, CDR2 SYGVKD. The CDR3 consists of 15 residues. CDR3 loop: CAISESMGVRNEQFF. The CDR3 DNA reads TGTGCCATCAGTGAGTCGATGGGGGTCCGGAATGAGCAGTTCTTC.

The V call is TRBV5-1, the J call TRBJ2-3; perhaps TRBD1 as D (7 bases). The CDR3 sequence is 16 residues long. Germline V gene sequence: CDR1 SGHRS, CDR2 YFSETQ. V was clipped by 4 bases and J by 4 bases, with 19 bases between them. CDR3 amino acids: CASSEGAGGAADTQYF. In DNA, the CDR3 is TGCGCCAGCAGCGAGGGGGCCGGAGGGGCCGCAGATACGCAGTATTTT.

There are many counts of this clonotype. The J gene is TRBJ1-2, the V gene TRBV28; D ambiguous. Germline lookup yields CDR1 MDHEN and CDR2 SYDVKM. V dropped 3 bases and J dropped 4 bases, with 6 bases sitting between them. The CDR3 runs to 12 residues. CDR3 loop: CASSFRSYGYTF. The DNA of the CDR3 is TGTGCCAGCAGTTTCAGATCCTATGGCTACACCTTC.